Listed here is a single TCR beta chain. Its antigen is undetermined. PCR involved 60 Vbeta and 13 Jbeta primers. Sequencing was performed with immunoSEQ multiplex PCR; in TCRdb, only in-frame clones are kept and a portion is missing. The table records 180,000 or so clones, about 10% of them present only once. These data are taken from a study of cytomegalovirus exposure and HLA in healthy donors. Germline V gene sequence: CDR1 ENHRY, CDR2 SYGVKD. V shed 9 bases and J shed 0 bases, with 8 bases lying between them. The CDR3 length is 12 residues. Regarding the study as a whole: Many donors carried some public TCRs, although rarity characterized most TCR sequences. In a later analysis, several top co-occurrence clusters appeared linked to parvovirus B19, influenza, CMV and Epstein-Barr virus. A missense variant in DCLRE1C was later tied to TCR beta V- and J-gene trimming.

V is TRBV10-3 and J is TRBJ2-5; D is possibly TRBD1 (6 bases). This TCR came from a woman aged 30 to 39 in good health and CMV-seropositive. The sequenced sample consisted of PBMCs. CDR3: CAIGQYQETQYF. The CDR3 DNA is TGTGCCATAGGACAGTACCAAGAGACCCAGTACTTC.